This T cell receptor (beta chain) was retrieved from a study of T cells in Graves' hyperthyroidism and ophthalmopathy. This clonotype was counted many times. In patients aged 18 to 65, hyperthyroidism was newly diagnosed, with duration under 2 months. RNA transcripts served as the template for amplifying TCR beta CDR3 regions. First-round RT-PCR of the TCR CDR3 relied on the HTBI primer set. TCRdb used MiXCR to reprocess the multiplex PCR reads, holding one entry per CDR3 protein. This repertoire shows hundreds of thousands of distinct CDR3 sequences, around a sixth found once; its top ten account for around 7.3%. The V gene's germline CDR1 is MNHNS and CDR2 SASEGT. With 6 bases removed from V and 6 bases from J, the gap between germline ends came to 9 bases. The CDR3 is made up of 12 amino acids.

The sample consisted of blood. The TCR was taken from a woman between 18 and 29 years old with Graves' hyperthyroidism. The chain carries TRBV6-1 and TRBJ2-1; weak D call: TRBD1 (5 bases). The CDR3 spells CASRVGVNEQFF. The CDR3 DNA follows: TGTGCCAGCAGGGTAGGGGTCAATGAGCAGTTCTTC.